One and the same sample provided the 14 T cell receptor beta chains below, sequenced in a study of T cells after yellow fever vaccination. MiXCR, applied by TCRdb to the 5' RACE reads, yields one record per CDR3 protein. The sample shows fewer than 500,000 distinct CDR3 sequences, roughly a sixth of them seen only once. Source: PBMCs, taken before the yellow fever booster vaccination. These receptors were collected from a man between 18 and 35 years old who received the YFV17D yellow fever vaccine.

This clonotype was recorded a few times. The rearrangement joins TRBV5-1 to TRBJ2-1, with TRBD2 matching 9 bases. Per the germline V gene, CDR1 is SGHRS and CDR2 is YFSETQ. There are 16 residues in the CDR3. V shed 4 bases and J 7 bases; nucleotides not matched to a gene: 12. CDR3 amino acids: CASSQIAGAGENEQFF. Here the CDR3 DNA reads TGCGCCAGCAGCCAAATAGCGGGGGCCGGGGAAAATGAGCAGTTCTTC.

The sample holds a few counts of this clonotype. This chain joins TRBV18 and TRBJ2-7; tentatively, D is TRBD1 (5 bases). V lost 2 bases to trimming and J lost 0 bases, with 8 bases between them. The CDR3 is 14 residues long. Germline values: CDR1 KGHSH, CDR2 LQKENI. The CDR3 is CASSPSRGSYEQYV. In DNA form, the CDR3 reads TGTGCCAGCTCACCATCAAGGGGCTCCTACGAGCAGTACGTC.

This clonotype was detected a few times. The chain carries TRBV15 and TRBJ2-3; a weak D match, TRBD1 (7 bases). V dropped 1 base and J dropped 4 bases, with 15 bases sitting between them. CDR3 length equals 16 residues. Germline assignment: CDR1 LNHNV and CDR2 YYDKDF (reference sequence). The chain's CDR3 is CATSRAKGGGPDTQYF. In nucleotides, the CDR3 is TGTGCCACCAGCAGAGCCAAAGGAGGGGGCCCAGATACGCAGTATTTT.

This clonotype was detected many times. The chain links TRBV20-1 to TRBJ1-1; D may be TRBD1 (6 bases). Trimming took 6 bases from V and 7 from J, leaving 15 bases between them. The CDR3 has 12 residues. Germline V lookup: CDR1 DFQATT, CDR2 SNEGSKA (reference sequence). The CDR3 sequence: CSAIEGGLEAFF. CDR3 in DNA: TGCAGTGCCATCGAGGGGGGACTTGAAGCTTTCTTT.

This CDR3 reads CSARIQEGSPLHF. For the CDR3, the DNA is TGCAGTGCTAGGATCCAGGAAGGTTCACCCCTCCACTTT. The V gene is TRBV20-1, the J gene TRBJ1-6; D gene ambiguous. V lost 3 bases, J lost 9 bases, and 12 bases lay in between. CDR3 length equals 13 residues. The germline V gene has CDR1 DFQATT and CDR2 SNEGSKA (reference sequence).

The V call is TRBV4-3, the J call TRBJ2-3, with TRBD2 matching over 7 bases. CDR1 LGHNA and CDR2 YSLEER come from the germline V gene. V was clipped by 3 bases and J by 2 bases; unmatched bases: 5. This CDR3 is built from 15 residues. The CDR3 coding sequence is TGCGCCAGCAGCCAGAGCGGGGCCACCACAGATACGCAGTATTTT. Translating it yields CASSQSGATTDTQYF.

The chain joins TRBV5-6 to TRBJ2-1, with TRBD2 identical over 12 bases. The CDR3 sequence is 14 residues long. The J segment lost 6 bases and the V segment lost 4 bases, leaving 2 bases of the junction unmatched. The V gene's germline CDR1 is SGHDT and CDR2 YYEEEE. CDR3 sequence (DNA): TGTGCCAGCAGCCTGACTAGCGGGAGCAATGAGCAGTTCTTC. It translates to CASSLTSGSNEQFF.

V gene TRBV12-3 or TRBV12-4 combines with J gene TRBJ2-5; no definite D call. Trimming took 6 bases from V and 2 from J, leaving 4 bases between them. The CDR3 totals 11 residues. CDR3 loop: CASRTQETQYF. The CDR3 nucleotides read TGTGCCAGCAGAACGCAAGAGACCCAGTACTTC.

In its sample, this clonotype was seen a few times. The CDR3 region is CASSTNRGITQYF. The CDR3 bases are TGTGCCAGCAGCACCAACAGGGGGATAACGCAGTATTTT. This chain links TRBV12-3 or TRBV12-4 with TRBJ2-3; 8 nucleotides agree with TRBD1. The ends lost 6 bases at V and 9 bases at J; junction bases unmatched: 8. CDR3 length: 13 residues.

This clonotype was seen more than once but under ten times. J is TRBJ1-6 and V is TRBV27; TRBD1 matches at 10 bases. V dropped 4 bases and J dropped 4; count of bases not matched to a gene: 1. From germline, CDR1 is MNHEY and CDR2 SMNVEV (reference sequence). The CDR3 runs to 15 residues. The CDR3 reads CASSSDRGYNSPLHF. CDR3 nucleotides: TGTGCCAGCAGTTCGGACAGGGGGTATAATTCACCCCTCCACTTT.

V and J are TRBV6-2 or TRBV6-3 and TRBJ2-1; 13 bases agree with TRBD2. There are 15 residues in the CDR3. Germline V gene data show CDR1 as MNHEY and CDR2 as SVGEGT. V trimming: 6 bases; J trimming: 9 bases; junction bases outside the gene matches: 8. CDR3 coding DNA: TGTGCCAGCAGAGCACTAGCGGGGGGGCCATTTGAGCAGTTCTTC. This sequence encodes CASRALAGGPFEQFF.

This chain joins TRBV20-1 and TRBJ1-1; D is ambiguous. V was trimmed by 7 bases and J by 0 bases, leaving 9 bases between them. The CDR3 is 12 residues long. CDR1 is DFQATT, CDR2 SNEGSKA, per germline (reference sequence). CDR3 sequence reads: CSVDGLNTEAFF. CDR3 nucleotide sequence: TGCAGTGTCGACGGCTTGAACACTGAAGCTTTCTTT.

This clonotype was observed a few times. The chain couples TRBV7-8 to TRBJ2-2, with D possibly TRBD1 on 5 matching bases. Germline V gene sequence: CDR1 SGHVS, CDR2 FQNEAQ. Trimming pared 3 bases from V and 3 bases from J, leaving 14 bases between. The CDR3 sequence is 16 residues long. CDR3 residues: CASSLVRVQDTGELFF. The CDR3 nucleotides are TGTGCCAGCAGCTTGGTCAGGGTGCAGGACACCGGGGAGCTGTTTTTT.

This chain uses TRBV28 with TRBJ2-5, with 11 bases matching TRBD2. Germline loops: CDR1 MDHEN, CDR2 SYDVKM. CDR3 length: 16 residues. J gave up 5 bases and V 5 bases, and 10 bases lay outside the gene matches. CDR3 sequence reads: CASSLAGGLTAETQYF. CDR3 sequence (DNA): TGTGCCAGCAGTCTAGCGGGGGGTCTCACCGCGGAGACCCAGTACTTC. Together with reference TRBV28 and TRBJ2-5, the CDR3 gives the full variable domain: DVKVTQSSRYLVKRTGEKVFLECVQDMDHENMFWYRQDPGLGLRLIYFSYDVKMKEKGDIPEGYSVSREKKERFSLILESASTNQTSMYLCASSLAGGLTAETQYFGPGTRLLVL.